A single sample is the source of the 18 T cell receptor beta chains below, sequenced in a study of CD8+ T cells in alopecia areata. cDNA prepared by RNA extraction and subsequent reverse transcription served as the template for sequencing. Sequencing used immunoSEQ multiplex PCR; TCRdb keeps in-frame clones, though not all of them. Seen here are 150,000 or so clones, about 67% observed once, and the top ten hold about an eighth. The specimen was CD8+ T cells sorted from blood, collected at week 0. Receptor source: a human donor with alopecia areata.

The CDR3 sequence: CASSSGLALDTQYF. The CDR3 region has the DNA TGTGCCAGCAGCTCGGGACTAGCCTTAGATACGCAGTATTTT. The rearrangement joins TRBV7-6 to TRBJ2-3, with TRBD2 identical over 9 bases. The CDR3 covers 14 residues. V shed 4 bases, J shed 5 bases, and the junction held 4 bases outside the gene matches. The germline gives CDR1 SGHVS, CDR2 FNYEAQ.

The rearrangement links TRBV13 to TRBJ2-1, with no clear D. V lost 0 bases, J lost 8 bases, and 11 bases lay in between. Germline V gives CDR1 PRHDT, CDR2 FYEKMQ (reference sequence). The CDR3 consists of 14 residues. In DNA, the CDR3 is TGTGCCAGCAGCTTAGGGGTCCGGGTCCATGAGCAGTTCTTC. Translated: CASSLGVRVHEQFF.

The chain carries TRBV19 and TRBJ2-3; no firm D call. V gave up 3 bases and J gave up 4 bases, with 5 bases separating them. CDR3 length: 12 amino acids. Germline-derived CDR1 and CDR2 are LNHDA and SQIVND (reference sequence). For the CDR3, the DNA is TGTGCCAGTAGTATCTTCCCAGATACGCAGTATTTT. It is translated as CASSIFPDTQYF. Using reference TRBV19 and TRBJ2-3 for the parts outside the CDR3, the full variable domain is DGGITQSPKYLFRKEGQNVTLSCEQNLNHDAMYWYRQDPGQGLRLIYYSQIVNDFQKGDIAEGYSVSREKKESFPLTVTSAQKNPTAFYLCASSIFPDTQYFGPGTRLTVL.

V and J are TRBV7-9 and TRBJ1-5; D is unresolved. The CDR3 runs to 14 residues. V lost 1 base and J lost 2, with 6 bases in between. Looked up from germline, CDR1 is SEHNR and CDR2 is FQNEAQ (reference sequence). The CDR3 DNA is TGTGCCAGCAGCTTAGGTCGGGGCAATCAGCCCCAGCATTTT. Encoded protein: CASSLGRGNQPQHF.

The chain employs TRBV11-2 and TRBJ2-3; TRBD1 matches at 9 bases. The CDR3 runs 15 residues. Looked up from germline, CDR1 is SGHAT and CDR2 is FQNNGV. The V segment lost 1 base and the J segment 1 base; nucleotides outside the gene matches: 0. Here the CDR3 DNA reads TGTGCCAGCAGCTTAGGGGACAGGGGCACAGATACGCAGTATTTT. Protein sequence: CASSLGDRGTDTQYF.

The V and J genes are TRBV7-7 and TRBJ2-7; the match to TRBD1 covers 8 bases. The CDR3 is made up of 15 amino acids. Germline CDR1 SSHAT, CDR2 FNYEAQ (reference sequence). Unmatched junction bases numbered 10, after V lost 5 bases and J lost 4 bases. The CDR3 loop is CASSPSPTGEYEQYF. The CDR3 DNA follows: TGTGCCAGCAGCCCCTCCCCGACAGGGGAATACGAGCAGTACTTC.

This clone was seen once. The V gene is TRBV30, the J gene TRBJ1-5, with 8 bases aligning to TRBD1. The CDR3 contains 15 residues. Trimming at V came to 3 bases and at J to 6 bases, leaving 10 bases not matched to a gene. The germline V gene encodes CDR1 GTSNPN and CDR2 SVGIG (reference sequence). The CDR3 is CAWRGPGQGSQPQHF. The CDR3 coding sequence is TGTGCCTGGAGGGGACCCGGACAGGGAAGTCAGCCCCAGCATTTT. Supplemented by reference TRBV30 and TRBJ1-5, the full variable domain reads SQTIHQWPATLVQPVGSPLSLECTVEGTSNPNLYWYRQAAGRGLQLLFYSVGIGQISSEVPQNLSASRPQDRQFILSSKKLLLSDSGFYLCAWRGPGQGSQPQHFGDGTRLSIL.

The V and J genes are TRBV9 and TRBJ2-7, with TRBD2 matching over 7 bases. Looked up from germline, CDR1 is SGDLS and CDR2 is YYNGEE. The CDR3 runs to 14 residues. J lost 0 bases, V lost 0 bases, and 0 bases had no gene match. CDR3 in amino acids: CASSVGDYSYEQYF. The CDR3 coding sequence is TGTGCCAGCAGCGTAGGGGACTACTCCTACGAGCAGTACTTC.

V is TRBV27 and J is TRBJ1-1; D is undetermined. Germline V gives CDR1 MNHEY, CDR2 SMNVEV (reference sequence). Trimming removed 5 bases at V and 6 bases at J, with 10 bases between. The CDR3 covers 12 residues. CDR3 loop: CASSPGPSEAFF. The CDR3 region has the DNA TGTGCCAGCAGTCCAGGCCCCTCTGAAGCTTTCTTT.

This clone has only one observation. The rearrangement uses TRBV27 and TRBJ2-3; weak D call: TRBD1 (5 bases). The length of the CDR3 is 16 residues. V lost 5 bases to trimming and J lost 2 bases, with 17 bases between them. Germline CDR1 is MNHEY and CDR2 is SMNVEV (reference sequence). CDR3 sequence (DNA): TGTGCCAGCAGTCTCAGACAGTCCGCGATCACAGATACGCAGTATTTT. This gives the protein CASSLRQSAITDTQYF.

This chain joins TRBV30 and TRBJ1-1, with a possible D match to TRBD1 (6 bases). The CDR3 has 14 amino acids. Between the trimmed V and J ends, which lost 4 bases and 0 bases, there was a span of 12 bases. CDR1 and CDR2 (germline): GTSNPN, SVGIG (reference sequence). The CDR3 nucleotides read TGTGCCTGGACCCCGGACAGCATGAACACTGAAGCTTTCTTT. Translated: CAWTPDSMNTEAFF.

The V and J genes are TRBV4-1 and TRBJ2-5; D may match TRBD1 or TRBD2 (6 bases each). The CDR3 runs to 15 residues. Trimming took 0 bases from V and 4 from J, leaving 12 bases between them. Germline CDR1 is MGHRA and CDR2 is YSYEKL. The DNA for the CDR3 is TGCGCCAGCAGCCAAGATGTCGGGGGCCTAGAGACCCAGTACTTC. It translates to CASSQDVGGLETQYF.

The chain carries TRBV29-1 and TRBJ2-1; no clear D. Germline assignment: CDR1 SQVTM and CDR2 ANQGSEA. V was shortened by 7 bases and J by 0 bases, with 13 bases between the two germline ends. This CDR3 region has 14 residues. The CDR3 sequence: CSASPGNSYNEQFF. CDR3 nucleotide sequence: TGCAGCGCAAGCCCAGGAAACTCCTACAATGAGCAGTTCTTC.

The rearrangement joins TRBV15 to TRBJ2-7; 9 bases are a match to TRBD1. The CDR3 has 15 residues. The germline gives CDR1 LNHNV, CDR2 YYDKDF (reference sequence). Losses at the gene ends were 3 bases for V and 5 bases for J; bases not matched to a gene: 8. The CDR3 protein is CATSSSGTGKNEQYF. DNA of the CDR3: TGTGCCACCAGCAGCTCCGGGACAGGGAAGAACGAGCAGTACTTC.

J is TRBJ1-1 and V is TRBV4-1; D is undetermined. Germline CDR1 reads MGHRA; CDR2 reads YSYEKL. Trimming pared 0 bases from V and 4 bases from J, leaving 6 bases between. The CDR3 covers 13 residues. The CDR3 loop is CASSQDPSTEAFF. The CDR3, as DNA: TGCGCCAGCAGCCAAGATCCGAGCACTGAAGCTTTCTTT.

In this sample, this clone turned up a few times. The V gene is TRBV9, the J gene TRBJ1-1, with TRBD1 matching 7 bases. Looked up from germline, CDR1 is SGDLS and CDR2 is YYNGEE. V was clipped by 3 bases and J by 7 bases; unmatched bases: 9. This CDR3 is 14 amino acids long. CDR3 sequence reads: CASSAFRGYGEAFF. CDR3 DNA sequence: TGTGCCAGCAGCGCCTTCAGGGGGTATGGTGAAGCTTTCTTT.

As for this clone: Other nucleotide sequences from this sample produce the same CDR3. The chain recombines TRBV13 with TRBJ2-7; D is unresolved. The CDR3 is made up of 13 amino acids. The germline gives CDR1 PRHDT, CDR2 FYEKMQ (reference sequence). The V end was cut by 4 bases, the J end by 0 bases, with 7 bases between. CDR3: CASSYGPSYEQYF. As DNA, the CDR3 is TGTGCCAGCAGCTACGGTCCCTCCTACGAGCAGTACTTC.

This clone was observed a handful of times. This chain links TRBV11-1 with TRBJ2-1; 7 nucleotides match TRBD1. With V trimmed by 4 bases and J by 6 bases, 3 bases remained unmatched. The CDR3 runs to 13 residues. Germline CDR1 SGHAT, CDR2 FQDESV (reference sequence). The CDR3 bases are TGTGCCAGCAGCTGGGGACAGTCCAATGAGCAGTTCTTC. The encoded protein is CASSWGQSNEQFF.